Listed below are T cell receptor beta chains from one sample, sequenced in a study of T cells after yellow fever vaccination. MiXCR, applied by TCRdb to the 5' RACE reads, yields one record per CDR3 protein. The sample records more than 300,000 distinct CDR3 sequences, approximately 11% being singletons. The specimen comprised CD4+ T cells sorted from PBMCs, sampled 45 days after the yellow fever booster vaccination. The receptors stem from a man younger than 30 who received the YFV17D yellow fever vaccine. Both conserved end residues are part of each CDR3. Each record gives: V gene, J gene, D gene, clone size, CDR3 DNA, CDR3 protein. D genes are given only for firm matches. The size of a clone is reported for some rows only, either as once, few or many, or as a class for expanded clones.

TRBV7-9	TRBJ1-1	-	-	TGTGCCAGCAGCTTGAATGGGAATGTGGCTTTCTTT	CASSLNGNVAFF
TRBV12-3/TRBV12-4	TRBJ1-2	-	few	TGTGCCAGCTGGCTCCGGGCCGGGGGTGGCTACACCTTC	CASWLRAGGGYTF
TRBV5-1	TRBJ1-3	-	-	TGCGCCAGCAGCTTCGGAGGGAATGGGGACACCATATATTTT	CASSFGGNGDTIYF
TRBV7-9	TRBJ2-5	-	-	TGTGCCAGCAGCATAGCACTGCGGGGCGACCAAGAGACCCAGTACTTC	CASSIALRGDQETQYF
TRBV7-2	TRBJ2-1	-	few	TGTGCCAGCGCGATGGGGACCAGCTCCTACAATGAGCAGTTCTTC	CASAMGTSSYNEQFF
TRBV7-8	TRBJ1-3	-	-	TGTGCCAGCAGCGGCCGGGACGGCCACACCATATATTTT	CASSGRDGHTIYF
TRBV6-6	TRBJ1-5	TRBD1	-	TGTGCCAGCAGTTCGGGACAGATAGGCAATCAGCCCCAGCATTTT	CASSSGQIGNQPQHF
TRBV4-3	TRBJ1-2	-	-	TGCGCCAGCAGCCAAGATCGAGGAGGGTTTAACTATGGCTACACCTTC	CASSQDRGGFNYGYTF
TRBV20-1	TRBJ2-3	-	few	TGCAGTGCTAGGTCTTTTCGACTTAATACGCAGTATTTT	CSARSFRLNTQYF
TRBV19	TRBJ1-2	TRBD1	-	TGTGCCAGTAGTGGAACCCGACAGGGCGAATATGGCTACACCTTC	CASSGTRQGEYGYTF
TRBV5-1	TRBJ2-2	-	many	TGCGCCAGCAGTTGGGGGAACACCGGGGAGCTGTTTTTT	CASSWGNTGELFF
TRBV7-3	TRBJ2-3	-	-	TGTGCCAGCAGCTTAACGCCACTAGGGGTGGATACGCAGTATTTT	CASSLTPLGVDTQYF
TRBV7-7	TRBJ2-2	TRBD1	-	TGTGCCAGCAGCCCGACAGGGGGCGCGGCCGGGGAGCTGTTTTTT	CASSPTGGAAGELFF
TRBV28	TRBJ1-2	TRBD1	few	TGTGCCAGCAGCATTCCGGGACAGGGCTACACCTTC	CASSIPGQGYTF
TRBV5-1	TRBJ2-5	TRBD1	-	TGCGCCAGCAGATCCGGGACAGGGGGCGCGGAGACCCAGTACTTC	CASRSGTGGAETQYF
TRBV20-1	TRBJ2-7	-	-	TGCAGTGCTAGAGAGACAGAATACGAGCAGTACTTC	CSARETEYEQYF
TRBV10-3	TRBJ1-1	TRBD1	few	TGTGCCATCAGCACAGGGGGGGAGGCTGAAGCTTTCTTT	CAISTGGEAEAFF
TRBV20-1	TRBJ2-7	-	few	TGCAGTGCTAAAATGACCTACGAGCAGTACTTC	CSAKMTYEQYF
TRBV7-2	TRBJ1-6	-	-	TGTGCCAGCAGCTTAGCTACAGGGCTAAATTCACCCCTCCACTTT	CASSLATGLNSPLHF
TRBV6-5	TRBJ1-2	-	-	TGTGCCAGCAGTCCCGCCCGGGACGGATATGGCTACACCTTC	CASSPARDGYGYTF
TRBV18	TRBJ1-6	-	-	TGTGCCAGCTCACCCACCCTCGGGCCCTGGAATTCACCCCTCCACTTT	CASSPTLGPWNSPLHF
TRBV19	TRBJ2-2	TRBD2	-	TGTGCCAGTATAAGCGGGGGGCCTGGGACCGGGGAGCTGTTTTTT	CASISGGPGTGELFF
TRBV7-3	TRBJ1-1	TRBD1	few	TGTGCCAGCAGCCGGACAGGGTGGACTGAAGCTTTCTTT	CASSRTGWTEAFF
TRBV10-3	TRBJ2-3	TRBD1	few	TGTGCCATCAGGCCGACAGGGGCCTCCACAGATACGCAGTATTTT	CAIRPTGASTDTQYF
TRBV5-4	TRBJ2-7	-	few	TGTGCCAGCAGCTTAGGTGGCAGAGAATACGAGCAGTACTTC	CASSLGGREYEQYF
TRBV5-1	TRBJ1-6	TRBD1	-	TGCGCCAGCAGCTTGGCCGACCGGGCAGGGGGCTTAAATTCACCCCTCCACTTT	CASSLADRAGGLNSPLHF
TRBV6-6	TRBJ2-5	-	-	TGTGCCAGCAGTTACACGAGGGAGACCCAGTACTTC	CASSYTRETQYF
TRBV10-3	TRBJ1-1	TRBD1	-	TGTGCCATCAGTAAGGCAGGGGGCGGAGAAGGGTACACTGAAGCTTTCTTT	CAISKAGGGEGYTEAFF
TRBV5-6	TRBJ2-5	-	-	TGTGCCAGCAGCCCCAGCTCGGAGGTGGCCCAAGAGACCCAGTACTTC	CASSPSSEVAQETQYF
TRBV5-1	TRBJ2-2	-	many	TGCGCCAGCTTTGCGGGCTTGAACACCGGGGAGCTGTTTTTT	CASFAGLNTGELFF
TRBV28	TRBJ1-5	-	many	TGTGCCAGCAGTACCGGCGATAATCAGCCCCAGCATTTT	CASSTGDNQPQHF
TRBV9	TRBJ1-1	-	many	TGTGCCAGCAGCCTAGCTGAGCGCTTAAACACTGAAGCTTTCTTT	CASSLAERLNTEAFF
TRBV27	TRBJ1-1	-	-	TGTGCCAGCAGTCCTATGTCACTTGGAGGAAGGGCTTTCTTT	CASSPMSLGGRAFF
TRBV7-3	TRBJ1-1	TRBD1	few	TGTGCCAGCAGCTACAGCCCCGACAGGGACACTGAAGCTTTCTTT	CASSYSPDRDTEAFF
TRBV30	TRBJ2-3	-	-	TGTGCCTGGAGCGGGGAATCTAGCACAGATACGCAGTATTTT	CAWSGESSTDTQYF
TRBV7-9	TRBJ2-5	-	-	TGTGCCAGCAGCTTTGCAGAAGAGACCCAGTACTTC	CASSFAEETQYF
TRBV6-5	TRBJ2-1	-	few	TGTGCCAGCAGTTTGGGGGGGGGCGGCTCCTACAATGAGCAGTTCTTC	CASSLGGGGSYNEQFF
TRBV24-1	TRBJ2-2	TRBD1	-	TGTGCCACTCAAGGACAGGACTTCGCGAACACCGGGGAGCTGTTTTTT	CATQGQDFANTGELFF
TRBV4-3	TRBJ1-2	-	-	TGCGCCAGCAGCCTAAATAACTTCGGGGGACAACGTGGCTACACCTTC	CASSLNNFGGQRGYTF
TRBV6-6	TRBJ1-2	TRBD1	few	TGTGCCAGCCAGCCCACTATCAGGGGGAACTATGGCTACACCTTC	CASQPTIRGNYGYTF
TRBV5-5	TRBJ1-4	-	-	TGTGCCAGCAGCTTGAGCCCCAATAGGGAAAAACTGTTTTTT	CASSLSPNREKLFF
TRBV24-1	TRBJ2-3	TRBD2	-	TGTGCCACTGCCGGGACTAGCGGAGATACGCAGTATTTT	CATAGTSGDTQYF
TRBV5-1	TRBJ1-2	-	-	TGCGCCAGCAGCTTGGGGGTGGGCAGCTATGGCTACACCTTC	CASSLGVGSYGYTF
TRBV19	TRBJ2-7	-	many	TGTGCCAGTAGTATAGATCGACGGACTGACAGGTACTTC	CASSIDRRTDRYF
TRBV10-3	TRBJ2-5	-	few	TGTGCCATCAGCCTAGAGACGGAGACCCAGTACTTC	CAISLETETQYF
TRBV18	TRBJ2-7	TRBD1	few	TGTGCCAGCTCACCACCGCGCAGGGGGCCCAACGAGCAGTACTTC	CASSPPRRGPNEQYF
TRBV10-3	TRBJ1-3	-	-	TGTGCCATCAGTGAGTCGAAAGAGCTGCCTGGAAACACCATATATTTT	CAISESKELPGNTIYF
TRBV20-1	TRBJ2-5	-	-	TGCAGTGCTGTTACAGGTGGGAAGGAGACCCAGTACTTC	CSAVTGGKETQYF
TRBV9	TRBJ2-5	TRBD2	-	TGTGCCAGCAGCCCTCGACTAGCGGGGGGGCCGGAGACCCAGTACTTC	CASSPRLAGGPETQYF
TRBV5-1	TRBJ2-3	-	many	TGCGCCAGCAGCCCCACTAGGAGCACAGATACGCAGTATTTT	CASSPTRSTDTQYF